Each of the 3 T cell receptor beta chains below was sequenced from the same sample in a study of cytomegalovirus exposure and HLA in healthy donors. The PCR employed 60 Vbeta primers together with 13 Jbeta primers. This table comes from immunoSEQ multiplex PCR, and its TCRdb copy is limited to in-frame clones, with some not included. The data contain roughly 150,000 clones, around four fifths of them singletons. The source material was PBMCs. All receptors come from a male donor in good health and CMV-seronegative.

This clone was observed a single time. The V gene is TRBV19, the J gene TRBJ2-1; 8 positions match TRBD2. Trimming at V came to 8 bases and at J to 6 bases, leaving 9 bases not matched to a gene. CDR1 is LNHDA and CDR2 is SQIVND in the germline V gene (reference sequence). The CDR3 is 14 residues long. The CDR3 bases are TGTGCCAGTTCCGGGACTAGGCGAGTCAATGAGCAGTTCTTC. Encoded protein: CASSGTRRVNEQFF.

The CDR3 here is CASSQSSGGGMGTQYF. CDR3 nucleotides: TGTGCCAGCAGCCAGTCTAGCGGGGGAGGAATGGGGACCCAGTACTTC. V usage is TRBV5-4 and J usage is TRBJ2-5; TRBD2 agrees at 10 bases. The V gene end was trimmed by 4 bases and the J gene end by 7 bases; junction bases not matched to a gene: 13. Germline V gene sequence: CDR1 SGHNT, CDR2 YYREEE (reference sequence). The CDR3 contains 16 residues.

The chain is built from TRBV27 and TRBJ2-7; TRBD2 aligns across 10 bases. Germline assignment: CDR1 MNHEY and CDR2 SMNVEV (reference sequence). V lost 3 bases to trimming and J lost 0 bases; unmatched junction nucleotides: 8. This CDR3 contains 17 residues. In DNA, the CDR3 is TGTGCCAGCAGTTTGTCAACTAGCGGGGAGAGCTCCTACGAGCAGTACTTC. Residues: CASSLSTSGESSYEQYF.